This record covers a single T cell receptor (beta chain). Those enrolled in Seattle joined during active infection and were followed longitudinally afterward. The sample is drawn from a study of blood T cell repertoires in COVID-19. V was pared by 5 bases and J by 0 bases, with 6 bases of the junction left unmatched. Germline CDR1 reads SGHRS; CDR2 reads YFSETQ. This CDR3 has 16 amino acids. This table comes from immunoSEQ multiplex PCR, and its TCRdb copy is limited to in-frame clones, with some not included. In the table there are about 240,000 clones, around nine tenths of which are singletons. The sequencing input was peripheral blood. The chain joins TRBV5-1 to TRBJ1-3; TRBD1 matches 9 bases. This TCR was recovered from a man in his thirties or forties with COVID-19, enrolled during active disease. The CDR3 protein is CASSFTGGSSGNTIYF. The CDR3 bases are TGCGCCAGCAGTTTTACAGGGGGCAGCTCTGGAAACACCATATATTTT.